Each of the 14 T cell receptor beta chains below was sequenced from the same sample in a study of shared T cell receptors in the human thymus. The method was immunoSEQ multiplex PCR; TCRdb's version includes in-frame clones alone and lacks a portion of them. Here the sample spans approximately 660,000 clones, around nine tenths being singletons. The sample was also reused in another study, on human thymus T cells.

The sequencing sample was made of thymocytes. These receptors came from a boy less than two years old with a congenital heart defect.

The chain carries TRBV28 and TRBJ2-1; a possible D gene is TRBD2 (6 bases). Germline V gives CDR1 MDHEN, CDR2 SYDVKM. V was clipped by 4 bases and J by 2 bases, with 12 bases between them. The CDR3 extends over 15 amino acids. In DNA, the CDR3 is TGTGCCAGCAGTTGGAGGGTAGCGGCCTACAATGAGCAGTTCTTC. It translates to CASSWRVAAYNEQFF.

This CDR3 is CASSQKGVGTNSYEQYF. CDR3 in DNA: TGCGCCAGCAGCCAGAAGGGGGTCGGGACTAACTCCTACGAGCAGTACTTC. The chain recombines TRBV4-3 with TRBJ2-7, with D possibly TRBD2 on 7 matching bases. CDR1 LGHNA and CDR2 YSLEER come from the germline V gene. There are 17 residues in the CDR3. V lost 3 bases to trimming and J lost 0 bases, with 18 bases between them.

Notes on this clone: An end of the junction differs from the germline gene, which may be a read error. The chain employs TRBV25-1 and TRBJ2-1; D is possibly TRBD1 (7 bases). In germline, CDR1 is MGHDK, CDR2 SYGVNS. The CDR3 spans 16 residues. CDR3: CASSAKGGGSDNEQFF. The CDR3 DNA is TGTGCCAGCAGTGCAAAAGGAGGGGGCTCCGACAATGAGCAGTTCTTC.

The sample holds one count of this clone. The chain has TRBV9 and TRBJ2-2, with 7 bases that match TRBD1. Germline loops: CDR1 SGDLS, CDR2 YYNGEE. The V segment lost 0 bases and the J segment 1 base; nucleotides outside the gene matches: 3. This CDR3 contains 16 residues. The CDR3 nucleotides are TGTGCCAGCAGCGTAGCGACAGGGAGGAACACCGGGGAGCTGTTTTTT. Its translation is CASSVATGRNTGELFF.

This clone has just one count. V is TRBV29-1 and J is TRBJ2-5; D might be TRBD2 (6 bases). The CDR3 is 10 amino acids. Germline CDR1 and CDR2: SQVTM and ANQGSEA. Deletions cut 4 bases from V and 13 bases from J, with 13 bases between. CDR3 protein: CSVVQRVPYF. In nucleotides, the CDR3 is TGCAGCGTTGTTCAGCGGGTTCCGTACTTC.

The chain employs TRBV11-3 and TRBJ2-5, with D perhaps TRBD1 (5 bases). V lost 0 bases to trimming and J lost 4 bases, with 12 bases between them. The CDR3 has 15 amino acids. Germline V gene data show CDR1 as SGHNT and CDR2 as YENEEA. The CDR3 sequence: CASSLESGKGETQYF. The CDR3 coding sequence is TGTGCCAGCAGCTTAGAATCAGGGAAAGGAGAGACCCAGTACTTC. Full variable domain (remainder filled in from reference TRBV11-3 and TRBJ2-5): EAGVVQSPRYKIIEKKQPVAFWCNPISGHNTLYWYLQNLGQGPELLIRYENEEAVDDSQLPKDRFSAERLKGVDSTLKIQPAELGDSAVYLCASSLESGKGETQYFGPGTRLLVL.

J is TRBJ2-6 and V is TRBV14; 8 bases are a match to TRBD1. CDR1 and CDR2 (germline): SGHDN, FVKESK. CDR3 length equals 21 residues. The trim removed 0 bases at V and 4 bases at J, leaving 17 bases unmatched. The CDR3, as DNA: TGTGCCAGCAGCCAAGATCAGGTGGCAGGGGGCGCCTTCGGCGGGGCCAACGTCCTGACTTTC. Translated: CASSQDQVAGGAFGGANVLTF.

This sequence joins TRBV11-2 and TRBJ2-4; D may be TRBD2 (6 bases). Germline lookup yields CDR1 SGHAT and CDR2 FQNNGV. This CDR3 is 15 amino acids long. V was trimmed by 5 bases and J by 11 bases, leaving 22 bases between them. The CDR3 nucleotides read TGTGCCAGCAGCCGCGCCGGGACTCCTTTTTTCTTTCAGTACTTC. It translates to CASSRAGTPFFFQYF.

The CDR3 sequence is CASSTHRLRNEKLFF. As DNA, the CDR3 is TGTGCCAGCAGCACCCACAGACTAAGGAATGAAAAACTGTTTTTT. The chain couples TRBV7-2 to TRBJ1-4; unclear D gene. V lost 5 bases, J lost 5 bases, and 15 bases lay in between. The CDR3 is 15 residues long. Germline CDR1 reads SGHTA; CDR2 reads FQGNSA. Variable domain in full (rest from reference TRBV7-2 and TRBJ1-4): GAGVSQSPSNKVTEKGKDVELRCDPISGHTALYWYRQSLGQGLEFLIYFQGNSAPDKSGLPSDRFSAERTGGSVSTLTIQRTQQEDSAVYLCASSTHRLRNEKLFFGSGTQLSVL.

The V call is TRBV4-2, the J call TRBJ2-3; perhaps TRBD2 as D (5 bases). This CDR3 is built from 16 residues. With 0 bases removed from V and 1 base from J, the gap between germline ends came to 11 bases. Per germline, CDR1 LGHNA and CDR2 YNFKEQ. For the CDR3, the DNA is TGTGCCAGCAGCCAAGATCCGCCAGCGGGCACAGATACGCAGTATTTT. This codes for CASSQDPPAGTDTQYF.

The CDR3 sequence: CASSLPGGDGYTF. The CDR3 region has the DNA TGTGCCAGCAGCTTACCCGGGGGGGATGGCTACACCTTC. The rearrangement links TRBV7-3 to TRBJ1-2, with a tentative D call TRBD1 (5 bases). V lost 2 bases and J 6 bases, leaving 10 bases between the germline ends. The CDR3 runs 13 residues. CDR1 SGHTA and CDR2 FQGTGA come from the germline V gene.

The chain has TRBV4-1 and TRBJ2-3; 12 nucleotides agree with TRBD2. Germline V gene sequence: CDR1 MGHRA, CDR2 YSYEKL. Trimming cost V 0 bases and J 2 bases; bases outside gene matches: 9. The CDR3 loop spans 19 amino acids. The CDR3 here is CASSQDSPGLAGHTDTQYF. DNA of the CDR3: TGCGCCAGCAGCCAAGATTCGCCCGGACTAGCGGGGCACACAGATACGCAGTATTTT.

The DNA of the CDR3 is TGTGCCAGCAGCCCTGGGGTCCTAGCGGGAGGGGGGCATGGCACGCAGTATTTT. It translates to CASSPGVLAGGGHGTQYF. The chain is built from TRBV27 and TRBJ2-3; 12 positions match TRBD2. This CDR3 spans 18 amino acids. Trimming at V came to 6 bases and at J to 9 bases, leaving 19 bases not matched to a gene. Germline V gene data show CDR1 as MNHEY and CDR2 as SMNVEV (reference sequence).

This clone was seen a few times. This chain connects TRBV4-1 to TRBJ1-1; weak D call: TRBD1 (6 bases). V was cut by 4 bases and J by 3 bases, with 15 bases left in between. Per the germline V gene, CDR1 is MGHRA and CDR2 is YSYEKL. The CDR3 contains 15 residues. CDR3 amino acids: CASSLGTIPDTEAFF. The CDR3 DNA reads TGCGCCAGCAGCCTCGGGACAATACCTGACACTGAAGCTTTCTTT.